The rows below give T cell receptor beta chains drawn from one sample of a study of shared T cell receptors in the human thymus. Repertoires were generated with immunoSEQ multiplex PCR, while TCRdb's copy carries only in-frame clones and drops some. The sample has 640,000 or so clones, over 75% seen once; the top ten hold roughly 0.0086%. These data also formed part of another study, on human thymus T cells.

The sequenced sample consisted of thymocytes. All receptors derive from a boy younger than two with a congenital heart defect. The CDR3 runs from the conserved cysteine through the conserved F or W. The D gene is left open where the match is weak. Size values are once, few and many counts, or a class for expanded clones, and some rows have none.

CDR3nt | CDR3aa | j_gene | d_gene | abundance | v_gene
TGTGCCAGCAGTTGCGCGCGAGGGGGTAGCCCCTATAATTCACCCCTCCACTTT | CASSCARGGSPYNSPLHF | TRBJ1-6 | - | - | TRBV27
TGCGCCAGCAGCATAGGGGACCGGGACCGACGGGGGACTGAAGCTTTCTTT | CASSIGDRDRRGTEAFF | TRBJ1-1 | - | few | TRBV5-1
TGTGCCACGACGGGAGGGGATTCACCCCTCCACTTT | CATTGGDSPLHF | TRBJ1-6 | - | few | TRBV28
TGTGCCATCAGCCTGGGACTCTACTCTAGCACAGATACGCAGTATTTT | CAISLGLYSSTDTQYF | TRBJ2-3 | - | once | TRBV10-3
TGTGCCAGCAGCACACAGGGGCTGGGGGATCAGCCCCAGCATTTT | CASSTQGLGDQPQHF | TRBJ1-5 | TRBD1 | - | TRBV6-5
TGCGCCAGCAGTCAATCTGGTACAGAACCGTACGAGCAGTACTTC | CASSQSGTEPYEQYF | TRBJ2-7 | - | - | TRBV23-1
TGTGCCAGCAGCTTGGTCCCGGGACAGAATTATCAGCCCCAGCATTTT | CASSLVPGQNYQPQHF | TRBJ1-5 | TRBD1 | - | TRBV5-5
TGTGCCAGCAGCTCCGAGGACAGCTACAATGAGCAGTTCTTC | CASSSEDSYNEQFF | TRBJ2-1 | - | - | TRBV11-2
TGTGCCAGCTCAACTCCGGACAGGGAGAACTATGGCTACACCTTC | CASSTPDRENYGYTF | TRBJ1-2 | TRBD1 | - | TRBV18
TGTGCCAGCAGTTTACACCCGGGACAGCGGAATCAGCCCCAGCATTTT | CASSLHPGQRNQPQHF | TRBJ1-5 | TRBD1 | few | TRBV5-5
TGCAGCGTTGGGACAAGAAACACTGAAGCTTTCTTT | CSVGTRNTEAFF | TRBJ1-1 | - | - | TRBV29-1
TGTGCCAGCAGTTTAGCTCTAGCGGGGGGCCTTGGGTCAGATACGCAGTATTTT | CASSLALAGGLGSDTQYF | TRBJ2-3 | TRBD2 | - | TRBV27
TGTGCCAGCAGTTCCGGGGGGGGCCCCTACAATGAGCAGTTCTTC | CASSSGGGPYNEQFF | TRBJ2-1 | TRBD2 | - | TRBV6-4
TGTGCCAGCAGCTTAGAGCGGGAGGTTGGTAGAGATACGCAGTATTTT | CASSLEREVGRDTQYF | TRBJ2-3 | TRBD2 | - | TRBV7-2
TGTGCCAGCAGTTGGGACAGGGGTGCCACTGAAGCTTTCTTT | CASSWDRGATEAFF | TRBJ1-1 | TRBD1 | - | TRBV2
TGTGCCAGCACCGGGGTGACGCCCTTGGGGGGCTCCTACGAGCAGTACTTC | CASTGVTPLGGSYEQYF | TRBJ2-7 | - | - | TRBV11-2
TGTGCCAGTAGTATAGCTGGCTTCAATCAGCCCCAGCATTTT | CASSIAGFNQPQHF | TRBJ1-5 | - | few | TRBV19